These T cell receptor beta chains were read from a single sample in a study of blood T cells in healthy people across ages. Using its own MiXCR run on the 5' RACE reads, TCRdb lists one record per CDR3 protein. The table has 1.6 million or so distinct CDR3 sequences, roughly 32% seen once. Sequenced material: blood. These receptors all come from a woman younger than 45 in good health. Each CDR3 is given with its conserved first and last residue. The order of the fields is J gene, V gene, CDR3 protein.

J: TRBJ2-1; V: TRBV3-1; CDR3: CASSQAPTGGHEQFF
J: TRBJ2-1; V: TRBV3-1; CDR3: CASSRRGSLDNEQFF
J: TRBJ1-5; V: TRBV4-1; CDR3: CASSPVVYGDPGNQPQHF
J: TRBJ2-5; V: TRBV6-1; CDR3: CASSELRLAGRTQYF
J: TRBJ2-7; V: TRBV11-1; CDR3: CASSLRTGGMSEQYF
J: NA; V: TRBV6-1; CDR3: CASRPPGHGTETQYF
J: TRBJ2-1; V: TRBV20-1; CDR3: CSASTRGTSGRLEQFF
J: TRBJ2-5; V: TRBV7-2; CDR3: CASRRCRGVGETQYF
J: TRBJ2-2; V: TRBV10-3; CDR3: CAISDVAGPGELFF
J: TRBJ2-3; V: TRBV9; CDR3: CASRVDPGTTDTQYF
J: TRBJ2-1; V: TRBV6-5; CDR3: CASSSLGTRDEQFF
J: TRBJ2-5; V: TRBV28; CDR3: CASSFPDGQGETQYF
J: TRBJ1-1; V: TRBV11-2; CDR3: CASSLVVGMNTEAFF
J: TRBJ2-5; V: TRBV20-1; CDR3: CSARSSRGPHMETQYF
J: TRBJ1-2; V: TRBV6-1; CDR3: CASSERQDYGYTF